A selection of T cell receptor beta chains follows, all from one sample in a study of cytomegalovirus exposure and HLA in healthy donors. TCRdb keeps only in-frame clones here, not all; method: immunoSEQ multiplex PCR. The sample includes 65,000 to 95,000 clones, around 80% of them seen just once. Material for sequencing was PBMCs. These receptor sequences come from a male donor in good health and CMV-seropositive. Each CDR3 is given without its conserved first and last residue. Each record gives: J gene, V gene, clone size, CDR3 protein. Expanded clones get a size class; other rows say once, few or many, or leave the size out.

J: TRBJ2-7
V: TRBV25-1
size: NA
CDR3: ASSLSYEQY

J: TRBJ2-3
V: TRBV27
size: few
CDR3: ASSKTSGGFPDTQY

J: TRBJ1-1
V: TRBV27
size: NA
CDR3: ASRPGGGFGTEAF

J: TRBJ2-7
V: TRBV5-4
size: NA
CDR3: ASSLDAGGYEQY

J: TRBJ2-1
V: TRBV7-3
size: NA
CDR3: ASSPRGIFHNEQF

J: TRBJ1-1
V: TRBV7-3
size: NA
CDR3: ASSADRNTEAF

J: TRBJ2-7
V: TRBV15
size: NA
CDR3: ATSRATDSYEQY

J: TRBJ2-6
V: TRBV28
size: NA
CDR3: ASSQRGSGANVLT

J: TRBJ1-1
V: TRBV7-9
size: few
CDR3: ASSTGVGNTEAF

J: TRBJ2-1
V: TRBV5-1
size: NA
CDR3: ASSLGGQGLNEQF

J: TRBJ2-1
V: TRBV27
size: NA
CDR3: ASSSGGSYNEQF

J: TRBJ1-2
V: TRBV28
size: NA
CDR3: ASSTSGTGGFYT

J: TRBJ2-3
V: TRBV5-4
size: NA
CDR3: ASSLQTDTQY

J: NA
V: TRBV4-1
size: once
CDR3: ASSHSSSGSSYEQY

J: TRBJ2-1
V: TRBV27
size: once
CDR3: ASRTGKGYSEF

J: TRBJ2-7
V: TRBV7-9
size: NA
CDR3: ASSHRGSYEQY

J: TRBJ2-3
V: TRBV10-2
size: NA
CDR3: ASKLAGEADTQY

J: TRBJ2-7
V: TRBV7-9
size: NA
CDR3: ASSSPTPRGREQY

J: TRBJ1-2
V: TRBV27
size: NA
CDR3: ASSPAGLSYGYT

J: TRBJ2-3
V: TRBV7-8
size: NA
CDR3: ASSFGPRDTQY

J: TRBJ2-7
V: TRBV29-1
size: NA
CDR3: SVQGSGPYEQY

J: TRBJ1-5
V: TRBV19
size: NA
CDR3: ASSDGEDQPQH

J: TRBJ2-1
V: TRBV20-1
size: NA
CDR3: SARDQFEQF

J: TRBJ2-3
V: TRBV6-1
size: NA
CDR3: ASSPLAGPPNTQY

J: TRBJ2-6
V: TRBV2
size: NA
CDR3: ASSGDSGANVLT

J: TRBJ1-2
V: TRBV6-6
size: NA
CDR3: ASSFTDREGGYT

J: TRBJ2-3
V: TRBV5-5
size: NA
CDR3: ASSLGWTDSDTQY

J: TRBJ1-1
V: TRBV19
size: NA
CDR3: ASRLQGMNTEAF

J: TRBJ1-4
V: TRBV27
size: once
CDR3: ASSSTNEKLF

J: TRBJ2-3
V: TRBV9
size: NA
CDR3: ASSHRAGTPLRSTDTQY

J: TRBJ2-1
V: TRBV12-5
size: NA
CDR3: ASGLVLVPKVSNEQF

J: TRBJ2-1
V: TRBV7-9
size: NA
CDR3: ASSLIAGEQF

J: TRBJ1-1
V: TRBV11-2
size: NA
CDR3: ASSLGTYNTEAF

J: TRBJ2-5
V: TRBV11-2
size: once
CDR3: ASSPRGYQETQY

J: TRBJ1-2
V: TRBV28
size: few
CDR3: ASNGGWGVSYGYT

J: TRBJ2-5
V: TRBV6-5
size: NA
CDR3: ASSYPSSGILTQY

J: TRBJ1-5
V: TRBV6-1
size: NA
CDR3: ASSEGLRTGSDQPQH

J: TRBJ2-3
V: TRBV2
size: NA
CDR3: ASSGTSNQANTQY

J: TRBJ2-7
V: TRBV5-1
size: NA
CDR3: ASSLEGIEQY

J: TRBJ2-5
V: TRBV2
size: NA
CDR3: ASSSSGEPSPLETQY

J: TRBJ1-2
V: TRBV28
size: NA
CDR3: ASRTGQNYGYT

J: TRBJ1-1
V: TRBV10-3
size: medium-sized
CDR3: AISHTGTGITEAF

J: TRBJ2-1
V: TRBV30
size: NA
CDR3: AWSLGGGSRRNEQF

J: TRBJ2-7
V: TRBV6-6
size: NA
CDR3: ASSRGSYEQY

J: TRBJ2-1
V: TRBV29-1
size: NA
CDR3: SGRLAAYNEQF

J: TRBJ1-5
V: TRBV5-1
size: NA
CDR3: ASSRSGVNQPQH

J: TRBJ2-7
V: TRBV5-4
size: NA
CDR3: ASSPPGQSYEQY

J: TRBJ2-3
V: TRBV6-1
size: NA
CDR3: ASSEGRRRDTDTQY

J: TRBJ1-3
V: TRBV7-8
size: NA
CDR3: ASSPRTRESGNTIY

J: TRBJ2-7
V: TRBV28
size: NA
CDR3: ASSLRQGAYEQY

J: TRBJ2-6
V: TRBV5-1
size: NA
CDR3: ASSQVQAGANVLT

J: TRBJ1-1
V: TRBV7-9
size: NA
CDR3: SSSPKEGLNTEAF

J: TRBJ1-2
V: TRBV28
size: NA
CDR3: ASSLFGAGRTGAEGYT

J: TRBJ2-1
V: TRBV7-3
size: NA
CDR3: ASSLLGLARNEQF

J: TRBJ2-1
V: TRBV6-1
size: NA
CDR3: ASSLTSGTPNEQF

J: TRBJ2-2
V: TRBV5-1
size: NA
CDR3: ASSLSTHTGELF

J: TRBJ2-3
V: TRBV7-2
size: NA
CDR3: ASSPPAGGPDTQY

J: TRBJ1-5
V: TRBV2
size: NA
CDR3: ASSEALPGSQPQH

J: TRBJ2-6
V: TRBV25-1
size: NA
CDR3: ASAPPGANVLT